The sequence of this T cell receptor beta chain was determined in a study of molecular identifiers for immune sequencing clone quantification. In this sample, this clonotype turned up many times. Via MiXCR, TCRdb re-called the PCR reads, giving one row per CDR3 protein. The sample has about 640,000 distinct CDR3 sequences, 15% to 20% seen once; the top ten hold roughly 0.83%. This CDR3 is built from 13 residues. The germline V gene encodes CDR1 SQVTM and CDR2 ANQGSEA. Between the trimmed V and J ends, which lost 5 bases and 2 bases, there was a span of 12 bases. The specimen sequenced was naive CD8+ T cells from blood, with Jurkat cell RNA spiked in. This sample's subset: FACS-sorted CD8+CD4-CCR7+CD45RA+ naive T cells. This sequence was found in a human donor in good health. Some libraries in this study had Jurkat cell RNA spiked in. The V and J genes are TRBV29-1 and TRBJ2-5, with D tentatively TRBD2 (6 bases). The CDR3 spells CSVRGGVQETQYF. In nucleotides, the CDR3 is TGCAGCGTTAGAGGCGGGGTGCAAGAGACCCAGTACTTC.